Listed here are 10 T cell receptor beta chains from one sample, sequenced in a study of glioma-infiltrating T cells (dated by TCRdb to 2016 to 2017). The instrument was an Illumina MiSeq. The iRepertoire nested amplicon-rescue multiplex PCR (arm-PCR) platform was used to amplify TCR alpha and beta CDR3 regions from RNA. Using fastp at Q25 and MiXCR, TCRdb reprocessed the public reads and kept productive beta chains. Rows are unified per CDR3 protein, each entry keeping the most common DNA and genes. This sample comprises 400,000 or so distinct CDR3 sequences, 41% of them detected only once. Jointly, the top ten make up more than 10% of the sample. The sequenced sample was glioma tissue, nonneoplastic brain tissue, or PBMCs (not recorded which). The receptors stem from a human donor with low-grade glioma or glioblastoma, undergoing nonglioma brain surgery, or in good health (not recorded which).

With regard to this clonotype: This may be a read error: a much more frequent sequence differs by one nucleotide. The chain carries TRBV28 and TRBJ2-1; TRBD2 agrees at 11 bases. The CDR3 runs 15 residues. Trimming removed 5 bases from V and 8 bases from J; junction bases left unmatched: 8. Per germline, CDR1 MDHEN and CDR2 SYDVKM. CDR3: CASSILAGVPHEQFF. The CDR3 DNA sequence: TGTGCCAGCAGTATACTAGCGGGAGTGCCCCATGAGCAGTTCTTC.

The chain employs TRBV27 and TRBJ2-1; TRBD2 matches at 10 bases. V gave up 4 bases and J gave up 4 bases; unmatched junction bases: 7. CDR1 is MNHEY, CDR2 SMNVEV, per germline (reference sequence). This CDR3 has 16 amino acids. CDR3 coding DNA: TGTGCCAGCAGTTGGAAGCGGGAGGGCCCTTACAATGAGCAGTTCTTC. Encoded protein: CASSWKREGPYNEQFF.

This clonotype has just a few counts. The V gene is TRBV11-2, the J gene TRBJ2-7; TRBD2 matches at 7 bases. Trimming removed 4 bases from V and 0 bases from J; junction bases left unmatched: 6. Germline V gene lookup returns CDR1 SGHAT and CDR2 FQNNGV. The CDR3 covers 15 residues. Written as DNA, the CDR3 is TGTGCCAGCAGCTCAGGACTAGTCCTCTCCTACGAGCAGTACTTC. Encoded protein: CASSSGLVLSYEQYF.

There are many counts of this clonotype. V and J are TRBV20-1 and TRBJ1-1; no clear D gene. Per the germline V gene, CDR1 is DFQATT and CDR2 is SNEGSKA (reference sequence). The CDR3 consists of 13 residues. The germline V and J ends were trimmed by 4 bases and 0 bases, with 9 bases remaining between them. The CDR3 coding sequence is TGCAGTGCTACCCCGACGGTGAACACTGAAGCTTTCTTT. It encodes CSATPTVNTEAFF.

As regards this clonotype: With a much larger clone just one base away, this may be a read error. In nucleotides, the CDR3 is TGTGCCAGCAGCAGGGACCGCCTAGGGGACTACGAGCAGTACTTC. This translates into CASSRDRLGDYEQYF. This chain uses TRBV28 with TRBJ2-7; D could derive from TRBD1 or TRBD2 (5 bases each). Germline V gene sequence: CDR1 MDHEN, CDR2 SYDVKM. V shed 6 bases and J shed 3 bases, with 18 bases lying between them. This CDR3 region has 15 residues.

This clonotype was seen more than once but under ten times. This chain joins TRBV20-1 and TRBJ2-7; a possible D gene is TRBD1 (6 bases). V lost 0 bases, J lost 3 bases, and 18 bases lay in between. Germline V gene data show CDR1 as DFQATT and CDR2 as SNEGSKA (reference sequence). The CDR3 spans 16 residues. CDR3 protein: CSARDFLMGHLYEQYF. The CDR3 DNA follows: TGCAGTGCTAGAGACTTTCTCATGGGACACCTCTACGAGCAGTACTTC.

As regards this clonotype: This may stem from a read error, because a much larger clone lies one nucleotide away. The J gene is TRBJ1-2, the V gene TRBV6-1, with TRBD1 matching 7 bases. Germline V gives CDR1 MNHNS, CDR2 SASEGT. V trimming: 6 bases; J trimming: 7 bases; junction bases outside the gene matches: 8. CDR3 length: 13 amino acids. In DNA form, the CDR3 reads TGTGCCAGCAGCCTCGACAGGGACTCTGGCTACACCTTC. It is translated as CASSLDRDSGYTF.

The table lists this clonotype with many counts. The chain has TRBV27 and TRBJ1-4; TRBD1 aligns across 11 bases. The CDR3 is 18 amino acids. Looked up from germline, CDR1 is MNHEY and CDR2 is SMNVEV (reference sequence). V lost 4 bases and J lost 8; bases outside the gene matches: 15. In DNA form, the CDR3 reads TGTGCCAGCAGTTCCTCCAGATACGGGACAGGGGGTGGCGAAAAACTGTTTTTT. It is translated as CASSSSRYGTGGGEKLFF.

V gene TRBV19 combines with J gene TRBJ1-2; TRBD1 aligns across 7 bases. The junction had 6 bases not matched to a gene; V was cut back by 2 bases and J by 3 bases. The CDR3 length is 15 residues. Looked up from germline, CDR1 is LNHDA and CDR2 is SQIVND (reference sequence). The CDR3 spells CASSISSQGDYGYTF. The CDR3 nucleotides read TGTGCCAGTAGTATATCCTCCCAGGGGGACTATGGCTACACCTTC.

This clonotype was detected a few times. This CDR3 is CASSLEVEQDTQYF. As DNA, the CDR3 is TGTGCCAGCAGCTTAGAGGTCGAACAAGATACGCAGTATTTT. The V gene is TRBV7-2, the J gene TRBJ2-3; D is uncertain. Between the trimmed V and J ends, which lost 1 base and 5 bases, there was a span of 10 bases. Germline V CDR1 and CDR2: SGHTA, FQGNSA. The CDR3 spans 14 residues.